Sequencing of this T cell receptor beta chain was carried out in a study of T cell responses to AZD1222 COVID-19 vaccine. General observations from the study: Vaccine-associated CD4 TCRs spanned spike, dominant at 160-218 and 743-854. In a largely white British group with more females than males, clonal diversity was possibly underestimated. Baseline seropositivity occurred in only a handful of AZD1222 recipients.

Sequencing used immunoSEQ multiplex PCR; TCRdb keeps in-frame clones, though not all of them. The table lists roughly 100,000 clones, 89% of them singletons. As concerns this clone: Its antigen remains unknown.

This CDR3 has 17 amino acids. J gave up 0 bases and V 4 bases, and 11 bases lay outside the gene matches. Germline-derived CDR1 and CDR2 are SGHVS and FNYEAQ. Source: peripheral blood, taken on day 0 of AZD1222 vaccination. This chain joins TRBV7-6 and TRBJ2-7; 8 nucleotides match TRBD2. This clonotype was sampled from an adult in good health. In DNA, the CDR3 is TGTGCCAGCAGCTCCATCAAAGCGGGGGTGAACTCCTACGAGCAGTACTTC. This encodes CASSSIKAGVNSYEQYF.